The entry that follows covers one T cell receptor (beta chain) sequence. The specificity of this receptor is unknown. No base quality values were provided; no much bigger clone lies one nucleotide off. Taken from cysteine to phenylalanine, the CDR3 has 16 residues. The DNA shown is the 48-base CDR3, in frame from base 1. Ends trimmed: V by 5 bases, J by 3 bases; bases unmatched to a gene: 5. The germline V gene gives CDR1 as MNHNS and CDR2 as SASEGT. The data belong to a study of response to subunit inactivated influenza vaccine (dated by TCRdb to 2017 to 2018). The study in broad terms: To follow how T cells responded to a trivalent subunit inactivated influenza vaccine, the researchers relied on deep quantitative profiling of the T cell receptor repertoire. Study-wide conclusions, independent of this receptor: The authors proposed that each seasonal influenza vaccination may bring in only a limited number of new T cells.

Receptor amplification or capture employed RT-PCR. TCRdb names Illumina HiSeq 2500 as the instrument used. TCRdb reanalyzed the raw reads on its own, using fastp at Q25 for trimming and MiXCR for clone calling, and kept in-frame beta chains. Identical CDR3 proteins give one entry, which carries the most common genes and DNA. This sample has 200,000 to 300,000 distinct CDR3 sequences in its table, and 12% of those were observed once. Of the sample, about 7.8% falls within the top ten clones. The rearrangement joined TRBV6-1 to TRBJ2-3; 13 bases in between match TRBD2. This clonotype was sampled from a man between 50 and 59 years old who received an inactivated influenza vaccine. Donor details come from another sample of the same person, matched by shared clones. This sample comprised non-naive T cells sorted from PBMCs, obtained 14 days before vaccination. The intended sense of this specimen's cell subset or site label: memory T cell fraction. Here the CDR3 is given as CASSPWTSGSTDTQYF. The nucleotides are TGTGCCAGCAGTCCTTGGACTAGCGGGAGTACAGATACGCAGTATTTT.